The rows below give T cell receptor beta chains drawn from one sample of a study of blood T cell repertoires in COVID-19. Some clones are missing from TCRdb's copy, which holds only in-frame ones; the method was immunoSEQ multiplex PCR. The sample shows some 230,000 clones, around 84% of them seen only once. Source material: peripheral blood. Receptors originate from a middle-aged man with acute or convalescent COVID-19. Both conserved end residues are part of each CDR3. Each record gives: CDR3 DNA, CDR3 protein, clone size, V gene, J gene, D gene. A D gene is named only where the DNA matches it firmly. A clone size is listed for some rows: how often the clone was seen (once, few, many), or a class if it is expanded.

cdr3_nt: TGTGCCAGTTCTGTAGGGGTACGAAATTCACCCCTCCACTTT
cdr3_aa: CASSVGVRNSPLHF
clone_size: few
v_call: TRBV28
j_call: TRBJ1-6
d_call: .

cdr3_nt: TGCGCCAGCAGCTCTATCCCGGGACAGGGGTACGAAGCTTTCTTT
cdr3_aa: CASSSIPGQGYEAFF
clone_size: .
v_call: TRBV5-1
j_call: TRBJ1-1
d_call: TRBD1

cdr3_nt: TGTGCCAGCAGTTTATACAGGGAGGGCTACACCTTC
cdr3_aa: CASSLYREGYTF
clone_size: .
v_call: TRBV6-5
j_call: TRBJ1-2
d_call: .

cdr3_nt: TGTGCCAGCAGCGTAGCAGAAGGGGGGGCCGTAGCAGATACGCAGTATTTT
cdr3_aa: CASSVAEGGAVADTQYF
clone_size: .
v_call: TRBV9
j_call: TRBJ2-3
d_call: .

cdr3_nt: TGTGCCTGGAGTTCGGAGAGAGGCTATCAGCCCCAGCATTTT
cdr3_aa: CAWSSERGYQPQHF
clone_size: once
v_call: TRBV30
j_call: TRBJ1-5
d_call: .

cdr3_nt: TGTGCCAGCACCAAAACCGGGACAGGGGCTGAAGAGCAGTACTTC
cdr3_aa: CASTKTGTGAEEQYF
clone_size: .
v_call: TRBV27
j_call: TRBJ2-7
d_call: TRBD1

cdr3_nt: TGTGCCAGCAGTCCGAGACAGGGCCCTCCGAACTTC
cdr3_aa: CASSPRQGPPNF
clone_size: once
v_call: TRBV28
j_call: TRBJ2-7
d_call: TRBD1

cdr3_nt: TGTGCCAGCAGTCCCAGTACAGTTTACAATGAGCAGTTCTTC
cdr3_aa: CASSPSTVYNEQFF
clone_size: .
v_call: TRBV27
j_call: TRBJ2-1
d_call: .

cdr3_nt: TGCAGTGCTAGTTCAAATAACTATGGCTACACCTTC
cdr3_aa: CSASSNNYGYTF
clone_size: few
v_call: TRBV20-1
j_call: TRBJ1-2
d_call: .

cdr3_nt: TGTGCCAGCAGCTTAGCAGAGACAGTCTACCAGCCCCAGCATTTT
cdr3_aa: CASSLAETVYQPQHF
clone_size: .
v_call: TRBV7-8
j_call: TRBJ1-5
d_call: .